A selection of T cell receptor beta chains follows, all from one sample in a study of blood T cells in healthy people across ages. TCRdb reanalysed the 5' RACE reads using MiXCR and keeps one entry per CDR3 protein. In the table there are 920,000 or so distinct CDR3 sequences, around 43% of which are singletons. The material sequenced was blood. The receptor source for this set is a woman aged 55-70 years in good health. Both conserved end residues are part of each CDR3. The order of the fields is D gene, CDR3 length, J gene, V gene, clone size, CDR3 protein, CDR3 DNA. D genes are given only for firm matches. For some rows the clone size is stated as once, few or many, or as a class when expanded; others skip it.

D gene: NA
CDR3 length: 15
J gene: TRBJ2-1
V gene: TRBV2
clone size: few
CDR3 protein: CASRNLANSYNEQFF
CDR3 DNA: TGTGCCAGCAGGAATCTAGCGAACTCCTACAATGAGCAGTTCTTC

D gene: TRBD1
CDR3 length: 15
J gene: TRBJ1-5
V gene: TRBV7-2
clone size: few
CDR3 protein: CASSASTGGNQPQHF
CDR3 DNA: TGTGCCAGCAGCGCCTCGACAGGGGGCAATCAGCCCCAGCATTTT

D gene: TRBD2
CDR3 length: 14
J gene: TRBJ2-1
V gene: TRBV5-1
clone size: NA
CDR3 protein: CASSWGLATNEQFF
CDR3 DNA: TGCGCCAGCAGCTGGGGACTAGCGACGAATGAGCAGTTCTTC

D gene: NA
CDR3 length: 15
J gene: TRBJ2-7
V gene: TRBV3-1
clone size: few
CDR3 protein: CASSREPASPYEQYF
CDR3 DNA: TGTGCCAGCAGCCGGGAACCAGCGTCCCCCTACGAGCAGTACTTC

D gene: NA
CDR3 length: 15
J gene: TRBJ2-7
V gene: TRBV6-5
clone size: NA
CDR3 protein: CASRGSGVTGDEQYF
CDR3 DNA: TGTGCCAGCAGGGGTAGCGGAGTAACGGGAGACGAGCAGTACTTC

D gene: TRBD1
CDR3 length: 14
J gene: TRBJ2-7
V gene: TRBV9
clone size: many
CDR3 protein: CASSVGQGAYEQYF
CDR3 DNA: TGTGCCAGCAGCGTAGGACAGGGGGCCTACGAGCAGTACTTC

D gene: NA
CDR3 length: 18
J gene: TRBJ2-2
V gene: TRBV7-9
clone size: NA
CDR3 protein: CASSLGPTSTKNTGELFF
CDR3 DNA: TGTGCCAGCAGCTTAGGGCCTACTAGCACGAAGAACACCGGGGAGCTGTTTTTT

D gene: TRBD1
CDR3 length: 16
J gene: TRBJ2-5
V gene: TRBV20-1
clone size: NA
CDR3 protein: CSAEGTGVTLQETQYF
CDR3 DNA: TGCAGTGCCGAGGGGACAGGCGTTACACTCCAAGAGACCCAGTACTTC

D gene: NA
CDR3 length: 14
J gene: TRBJ2-7
V gene: TRBV20-1
clone size: NA
CDR3 protein: CSARPPGSGREQYF
CDR3 DNA: TGCAGTGCTAGGCCACCAGGGTCGGGCAGAGAGCAGTACTTC

D gene: TRBD2
CDR3 length: 18
J gene: TRBJ2-7
V gene: TRBV6-2/TRBV6-3
clone size: NA
CDR3 protein: CASRGTSGSTDREYEQYF
CDR3 DNA: TGTGCCAGCAGAGGGACTAGCGGGAGTACGGATCGGGAGTACGAGCAGTACTTC

D gene: NA
CDR3 length: 14
J gene: TRBJ1-4
V gene: TRBV28
clone size: NA
CDR3 protein: CASSPIPINEKLFF
CDR3 DNA: TGTGCCAGCAGCCCTATTCCGATTAATGAAAAACTGTTTTTT

D gene: NA
CDR3 length: 14
J gene: TRBJ2-7
V gene: TRBV5-1
clone size: few
CDR3 protein: CASSLGSTSYEQYF
CDR3 DNA: TGCGCCAGCAGCTTGGGAAGTACCTCCTACGAGCAGTACTTC

D gene: NA
CDR3 length: 18
J gene: TRBJ2-5
V gene: TRBV20-1
clone size: few
CDR3 protein: CSARAPVGDKYGQETQYF
CDR3 DNA: TGCAGTGCTAGAGCCCCTGTGGGGGATAAGTATGGGCAAGAGACCCAGTACTTC

D gene: NA
CDR3 length: 14
J gene: TRBJ2-2
V gene: TRBV6-6
clone size: NA
CDR3 protein: CASSYLSPTGELFF
CDR3 DNA: TGTGCCAGCAGTTACTTATCTCCCACCGGGGAGCTGTTTTTT

D gene: NA
CDR3 length: 15
J gene: TRBJ2-1
V gene: TRBV29-1
clone size: NA
CDR3 protein: CSVGIRDVSYNEQFF
CDR3 DNA: TGCAGCGTTGGAATCCGGGACGTCAGCTACAATGAGCAGTTCTTC

D gene: TRBD2
CDR3 length: 17
J gene: TRBJ2-3
V gene: TRBV4-2
clone size: NA
CDR3 protein: CASSLHSGRGSADTQYF
CDR3 DNA: TGTGCCAGCAGCCTACATAGCGGGAGGGGATCCGCAGATACGCAGTATTTT

D gene: TRBD1
CDR3 length: 15
J gene: TRBJ1-2
V gene: TRBV20-1
clone size: NA
CDR3 protein: CSANPGQGTVYGYTF
CDR3 DNA: TGCAGTGCTAATCCGGGACAGGGGACGGTCTATGGCTACACCTTC

D gene: NA
CDR3 length: 15
J gene: TRBJ2-1
V gene: TRBV21-1
clone size: NA
CDR3 protein: CASSGGTGVYNEQFF
CDR3 DNA: TGTGCCAGCAGCGGCGGGACAGGGGTATACAATGAGCAGTTCTTC

D gene: TRBD1
CDR3 length: 14
J gene: TRBJ2-7
V gene: TRBV3-1
clone size: few
CDR3 protein: CASSHADRGGEQYF
CDR3 DNA: TGTGCCAGCAGCCATGCCGACAGGGGTGGCGAGCAGTACTTC

D gene: NA
CDR3 length: 16
J gene: TRBJ2-4
V gene: TRBV12-3/TRBV12-4
clone size: NA
CDR3 protein: CASSFEQAWGKNIQYF
CDR3 DNA: TGTGCCAGCAGTTTTGAACAAGCATGGGGCAAAAACATTCAGTACTTC

D gene: NA
CDR3 length: 19
J gene: TRBJ2-6
V gene: TRBV5-1
clone size: NA
CDR3 protein: CASSLDVLYSASGANVLTF
CDR3 DNA: TGCGCCAGCAGCTTGGACGTATTATATTCGGCATCTGGGGCCAACGTCCTGACTTTC

D gene: NA
CDR3 length: 15
J gene: TRBJ1-1
V gene: TRBV28
clone size: NA
CDR3 protein: CASSPAQNPAREAFF
CDR3 DNA: TGTGCCAGCAGTCCCGCCCAAAACCCAGCGCGGGAAGCTTTCTTT

D gene: NA
CDR3 length: 14
J gene: TRBJ2-1
V gene: TRBV20-1
clone size: NA
CDR3 protein: CSAIRGVSYNEQFF
CDR3 DNA: TGCAGTGCTATCAGGGGGGTCTCCTACAATGAGCAGTTCTTC

D gene: NA
CDR3 length: 12
J gene: TRBJ2-7
V gene: TRBV30
clone size: NA
CDR3 protein: CAGRTATYEQYF
CDR3 DNA: TGTGCCGGGAGGACAGCAACCTACGAGCAGTACTTC

D gene: NA
CDR3 length: 13
J gene: TRBJ2-1
V gene: TRBV29-1
clone size: NA
CDR3 protein: CSVERARDNEQFF
CDR3 DNA: TGCAGCGTTGAAAGGGCTAGGGACAATGAGCAGTTCTTC